This T cell receptor (beta chain) was retrieved from a study of T-cell reconstitution after alpha-beta-depleted transplantation in children. The library targeted TCRbeta and was prepared with unique molecular identifiers. One entry per CDR3 protein results from TCRdb running MiXCR on the PCR reads. The sample yields around 440,000 distinct CDR3 sequences, about 10% seen once. This CDR3 has 14 residues. CDR1 is SGDLS and CDR2 is YYNGEE in the germline V gene. Deletions cut 0 bases from V and 1 base from J, with 7 bases between. Study-wide results and caveats: Several patients had high TCRbeta diversity at day 60; it came from surviving recipient T cells and thymic progenitors. T-cell counts and diversity at one year following transplant were attributed mainly to newly produced T cells. Several hundred expanded graft clones reportedly supplied alpha-beta T cells about two months after transplant.

This clonotype was seen ten or more times. Its specificity is unknown. The receptor comes from a child aged 2 to 9 with inherited bone marrow failure, due to receive a stem cell transplant. The chain joins TRBV9 to TRBJ1-1; D is uncertain. This sample comprised PBMCs, obtained before TCRalphabeta/CD19-depleted stem cell transplant. This CDR3 reads CASSVGTANTEAFF. DNA for the CDR3: TGTGCCAGCAGCGTAGGCACAGCGAACACTGAAGCTTTCTTT.